These 25 T cell receptor beta chains originate from one sample sequenced in a study of blood T cell repertoires in COVID-19. Profiling relied on immunoSEQ multiplex PCR, and the TCRdb table lists in-frame clones only, not all of them. The table shows some 20,000 clones, with 70% to 85% occurring only once. Input material: peripheral blood. These receptors originate from a human donor in a cohort sampled during active COVID-19.

The CDR3 bases are TGTGCCACCAAGGACAGCCAAGAGACCCAGTACTTC. It yields the protein CATKDSQETQYF. The gene calls are TRBV24-1 and TRBJ2-5; D possibly corresponds to TRBD1 (6 bases). The CDR3 contains 12 residues. Trimming cost V 8 bases and J 1 base, with 7 bases left between them. Germline loops: CDR1 KGHDR, CDR2 SFDVKD.

The rearrangement joins TRBV6-1 to TRBJ2-3, with TRBD2 matching 12 bases. Per the germline V gene, CDR1 is MNHNS and CDR2 is SASEGT. Trimming cost V 0 bases and J 2 bases; bases outside gene matches: 9. This CDR3 has 19 residues. CDR3 coding DNA: TGTGCCAGCAGTGAAGCTATGACTAGCGGGAGTGGCTCCACAGATACGCAGTATTTT. Translation gives CASSEAMTSGSGSTDTQYF.

The chain carries TRBV7-3 and TRBJ2-1; 7 nucleotides line up with TRBD2. The V and J ends lost 4 bases and 3 bases, in that order; junction bases with no gene match: 15. This CDR3 spans 18 amino acids. Germline-derived CDR1 and CDR2 are SGHTA and FQGTGA. The CDR3 nucleotides are TGTGCCAGCAGCTCAACCGGGACTACCACGCTCTTCTACAATGAGCAGTTCTTC. Protein sequence: CASSSTGTTTLFYNEQFF.

The gene calls are TRBV24-1 and TRBJ2-3; 7 bases align to TRBD1. This CDR3 is built from 16 residues. After removal of 4 bases from V and 0 bases from J, the junction contained 6 bases not matched to a gene. CDR1 KGHDR and CDR2 SFDVKD come from the germline V gene. The CDR3 is CATSDPGTASTDTQYF. CDR3 sequence (DNA): TGTGCCACCAGTGACCCAGGGACAGCAAGCACAGATACGCAGTATTTT.

The chain recombines TRBV21-1 with TRBJ1-5. TRBV21-1 is reported as a pseudogene. CDR3 size: 19 residues. The CDR3 bases are TGTGCCAGCAGCAAACGAAAGCCCACCCTAACCCCAAGCAATCAGCCCCAGCATTTT. Its translation: CASSKRKPTLTPSNQPQHF.

The chain joins TRBV6-4 to TRBJ2-1, with 9 bases aligning to TRBD2. Germline V lookup: CDR1 MRHNA, CDR2 SNTAGT. Trimming cost V 2 bases and J 6 bases; bases outside gene matches: 5. The CDR3 is made up of 15 amino acids. CDR3 sequence (DNA): TGTGCCAGCAGTGACGGAGGTAGCGGGAGCAATGAGCAGTTCTTC. Protein sequence: CASSDGGSGSNEQFF.

There are a few counts of this clone. The chain carries TRBV4-1 and TRBJ1-5; 7 positions agree with TRBD1. V dropped 4 bases and J dropped 7; count of bases not matched to a gene: 10. CDR1 and CDR2 (germline): MGHRA, YSYEKL. The CDR3 has 15 residues. As DNA, the CDR3 is TGCGCCAGCAGCCCAATACAGGGGACGGCGCAGCCCCAGCATTTT. Protein product: CASSPIQGTAQPQHF.

This clone was found a few times. The J gene is TRBJ2-3, the V gene TRBV7-2, with D possibly TRBD1 on 5 matching bases. Germline V lookup: CDR1 SGHTA, CDR2 FQGNSA. This CDR3 region has 16 residues. V was shortened by 5 bases and J by 1 base, with 16 bases between the two germline ends. The CDR3, as DNA: TGTGCCAGCAGCCCTCGCTGGGGCGGCGGCACAGATACGCAGTATTTT. It specifies CASSPRWGGGTDTQYF.

The chain joins TRBV5-4 to TRBJ2-5, with a tentative D call TRBD2 (5 bases). CDR3 length: 14 residues. V was trimmed by 2 bases and J by 2 bases, leaving 10 bases between them. Germline loops: CDR1 SGHNT, CDR2 YYREEE (reference sequence). CDR3 amino acids: CASSLTREQETQYF. Here the CDR3 DNA reads TGTGCCAGCAGCTTAACAAGGGAGCAAGAGACCCAGTACTTC.

This clone was recorded once. The chain uses TRBV7-9 and TRBJ1-1; TRBD1 agrees at 10 bases. V was clipped by 7 bases and J by 2 bases; unmatched bases: 13. Germline V lookup: CDR1 SEHNR, CDR2 FQNEAQ (reference sequence). The length of the CDR3 is 17 residues. The CDR3 DNA sequence: TGTGCCAGCAAACGAGGCGGGACAGGGGTATCAAACACTGAAGCTTTCTTT. Translated: CASKRGGTGVSNTEAFF.

V usage is TRBV11-2 and J usage is TRBJ2-5; TRBD2 agrees at 13 bases. This CDR3 is built from 18 residues. V dropped 2 bases and J dropped 2; count of bases not matched to a gene: 8. CDR1 SGHAT and CDR2 FQNNGV come from the germline V gene. The DNA of the CDR3 is TGTGCCAGCAGCTTATATAGATTGGGACTAGCGGGGCAAGAGACCCAGTACTTC. This encodes CASSLYRLGLAGQETQYF.

This clone appeared a few times. Other DNA variants within this sample encode the same CDR3. V and J are TRBV6-6 and TRBJ1-5, with TRBD1 identical over 7 bases. CDR1 and CDR2 from the germline V gene are MNHNY and SVGAGI (reference sequence). The CDR3 has 13 residues. V was clipped by 7 bases and J by 4 bases; unmatched bases: 4. The CDR3 DNA reads TGTGCCAGCAACCGGGACAGTAATCAGCCCCAGCATTTT. This encodes CASNRDSNQPQHF.

The chain's CDR3 is CASSLAGGRNQPQHF. CDR3 coding DNA: TGTGCCAGCAGCTTGGCCGGGGGGAGGAATCAGCCCCAGCATTTT. The chain joins TRBV5-4 to TRBJ1-5; maybe TRBD1 (5 bases). The CDR3 has 15 amino acids. V was shortened by 0 bases and J by 4 bases, with 11 bases between the two germline ends. The V gene's germline CDR1 is SGHNT and CDR2 YYREEE (reference sequence).

CDR3: CASDSGLAGALKDSYNEQFF. The CDR3 nucleotides read TGTGCCAGTGATAGTGGACTAGCGGGAGCCCTAAAAGATTCCTACAATGAGCAGTTCTTC. The rearrangement links TRBV19 to TRBJ2-1, with 13 bases fitting TRBD2. The germline gives CDR1 LNHDA, CDR2 SQIVND (reference sequence). The CDR3 loop spans 20 amino acids. With V trimmed by 8 bases and J by 1 base, 17 bases remained unmatched.

As to this clone: One end of the junction is discordant with germline, which a read error may explain. This chain links TRBV20-1 with TRBJ2-3; TRBD2 agrees at 7 bases. The CDR3 consists of 10 residues. Germline V gene lookup returns CDR1 DFQATT and CDR2 SNEGSKA (reference sequence). The CDR3 is CSARARGELF. DNA of the CDR3: TGCAGTGCTAGAGCTCGGGGGGAACTTTTT.

This chain links TRBV11-2 with TRBJ2-6; D unresolved. The germline V gene encodes CDR1 SGHAT and CDR2 FQNNGV. The V gene lost 3 bases and the J gene lost 0 bases, with 6 bases spanning the gap. There are 15 residues in the CDR3. The CDR3 here is CASSLVDSGANVLTF. The DNA of the CDR3 is TGTGCCAGCAGCTTGGTAGACTCTGGGGCCAACGTCCTGACTTTC.

This clone was seen a single time. J is TRBJ2-7 and V is TRBV28; weak D call: TRBD1 (6 bases). The CDR3 contains 15 residues. Germline assignment: CDR1 MDHEN and CDR2 SYDVKM. Trimming took off 6 bases at V and 1 base at J, with 16 bases between the two ends. CDR3 in amino acids: CASSSTGSPSYEQYF. The CDR3 coding sequence is TGTGCCAGCAGCTCCACAGGGTCCCCGTCCTACGAGCAGTACTTC.

The chain couples TRBV4-1 to TRBJ1-2, with no clear D. Germline-derived CDR1 and CDR2 are MGHRA and YSYEKL. Trimming left V 0 bases short and J 8 bases short, with 16 bases between. CDR3 length: 15 amino acids. CDR3 sequence reads: CASSQERSASGGYTF. CDR3 DNA: TGCGCCAGCAGCCAAGAGCGGTCGGCGTCTGGGGGCTACACCTTC.

The rearrangement links TRBV9 to TRBJ2-5; D is uncertain. V shed 0 bases and J shed 4 bases, with 16 bases lying between them. From germline, CDR1 is SGDLS and CDR2 YYNGEE. CDR3 length: 16 residues. The CDR3 protein is CASSVGVRPGAETQYF. Here the CDR3 DNA reads TGTGCCAGCAGCGTAGGGGTCCGGCCGGGTGCAGAGACCCAGTACTTC.

The chain uses TRBV3-1 (or the pseudogene TRBV3-2) and TRBJ2-7, with D possibly being TRBD2 (6 bases). The CDR3 length is 12 residues. Germline lookup yields CDR1 LGHDT and CDR2 YNNKEL (reference sequence). Deletions cut 4 bases from V and 4 bases from J, with 8 bases between. The CDR3 spells CASSLGGYEQYF. The CDR3 DNA reads as TGTGCCAGCAGCCTCGGGGGTTACGAGCAGTACTTC.

The chain couples TRBV6-2 or TRBV6-3 to TRBJ2-2; D ambiguous. The ends were cut back, 2 bases at V and 6 bases at J, with 13 bases in the middle. The CDR3 loop spans 15 amino acids. Germline V gene lookup returns CDR1 MNHEY and CDR2 SVGEGT. The CDR3 reads CASSYEATEAGELFF. The CDR3 nucleotides are TGTGCCAGCAGTTACGAGGCTACCGAGGCCGGGGAGCTGTTTTTT.

The rearrangement joins TRBV9 to TRBJ2-1, with TRBD2 as a possible D gene (5 bases). This CDR3 is 14 amino acids long. V was clipped by 0 bases and J by 7 bases, with 11 bases between them. The germline V gene encodes CDR1 SGDLS and CDR2 YYNGEE. CDR3 protein: CASSVGWGANEQFF. CDR3 DNA sequence: TGTGCCAGCAGCGTAGGTTGGGGAGCTAATGAGCAGTTCTTC. Full variable domain (rest looked up from reference TRBV9 and TRBJ2-1): DSGVTQTPKHLITATGQRVTLRCSPRSGDLSVYWYQQSLDQGLQFLIQYYNGEERAKGNILERFSAQQFPDLHSELNLSSLELGDSALYFCASSVGWGANEQFFGPGTRLTVL.

This chain connects TRBV6-2 or TRBV6-3 to TRBJ2-2, with TRBD2 matching over 7 bases. This CDR3 is built from 15 residues. With 2 bases clipped from V and 4 bases from J, the junction kept 4 bases outside the gene matches. In germline, CDR1 is MNHEY, CDR2 SVGEGT. The CDR3 DNA follows: TGTGCCAGCAGTTACGCGGGAGTTACCACCGGGGAGCTGTTTTTT. It yields the protein CASSYAGVTTGELFF.

The chain recombines TRBV27 with TRBJ2-1, with 8 bases identical to TRBD2. This CDR3 region has 15 residues. CDR1 is MNHEY, CDR2 SMNVEV, per germline (reference sequence). Trimming at V came to 6 bases and at J to 9 bases, leaving 13 bases not matched to a gene. The CDR3 region has the DNA TGTGCCAGCAGCATGACTAGCGACTCGAGGGGTGAGCAGTTCTTC. Its protein is CASSMTSDSRGEQFF.

This rearrangement joins TRBV19 to TRBJ2-3; D is perhaps TRBD2 (7 bases). V was trimmed by 1 base and J by 3 bases, leaving 11 bases between them. The CDR3 consists of 15 residues. CDR1 is LNHDA and CDR2 is SQIVND in the germline V gene (reference sequence). The CDR3 region is CASSIVGGPTDTQYF. The DNA of the CDR3 is TGTGCCAGTAGTATAGTCGGGGGGCCTACAGATACGCAGTATTTT.